The 31 T cell receptor beta chains below come from one sample, sequenced in a study of CD8+ T cells in alopecia areata. Indicated treatment: oral pan-JAK inhibitor, 5-10 mg twice daily. As the sequencing template, cDNA was produced by extracting RNA and reverse transcribing it. The data were produced by immunoSEQ multiplex PCR, yet TCRdb's version contains in-frame clones alone and is incomplete. The data contain some 170,000 clones, 58% of them seen just once; the ten biggest clones take up approximately 16%. This specimen consisted of CD4+ T cells sorted from blood, obtained around week 55, from a patient treated with tofacitinib. These receptors were obtained from a human donor with alopecia areata.

The chain combines TRBV7-3 with TRBJ2-5; 7 positions agree with TRBD1. The J call may be faulty, since TRBJ2-7 better matches the DNA end. This CDR3 is built from 14 residues. The germline gives CDR1 SGHTA, CDR2 FQGTGA. As DNA, the CDR3 is TGTGCCAGCAGCCCCCAGGGGGTCTCCTACGAGCAGTACTTC. Amino acid sequence: CASSPQGVSYEQYF.

This clone was detected only a few times. V usage is TRBV7-9 and J usage is TRBJ2-7; D not certain. There are 12 residues in the CDR3. Germline V gene lookup returns CDR1 SEHNR and CDR2 FQNEAQ (reference sequence). Trimming took off 2 bases at V and 4 bases at J, with 6 bases between the two ends. CDR3 residues: CASSLNRYEQYF. CDR3 DNA: TGTGCCAGCAGCTTAAACAGATACGAGCAGTACTTC.

V usage is TRBV27 and J usage is TRBJ2-3; 14 nucleotides line up with TRBD2. J lost 2 bases, V lost 3 bases, and 7 bases had no gene match. Germline CDR1 MNHEY, CDR2 SMNVEV (reference sequence). This CDR3 is 18 amino acids long. The DNA of the CDR3 is TGTGCCAGCAGTTTCTGGGGGACTAGCGGGGGCTACACAGATACGCAGTATTTT. Protein product: CASSFWGTSGGYTDTQYF.

The chain couples TRBV6-6 to TRBJ1-1, with 8 nucleotides matching TRBD1. V lost 0 bases and J lost 10; bases outside the gene matches: 7. The CDR3 is 14 amino acids. Germline assignment: CDR1 MNHNY and CDR2 SVGAGI (reference sequence). The CDR3 DNA reads TGTGCCAGCAGTTACTCAGGACAGGGCTCGGCAGCTTTCTTT. It yields the protein CASSYSGQGSAAFF.

This clone was detected only once. V and J are TRBV4-2 and TRBJ2-1; no definite D call. V lost 0 bases and J lost 11, with 11 bases in between. Germline-derived CDR1 and CDR2 are LGHNA and YNFKEQ. The CDR3 sequence is 13 residues long. The CDR3 region has the DNA TGTGCCAGCAGCCAAGATGAGGCCACCAAGCAGTTCTTC. Its translation: CASSQDEATKQFF.

CDR3 residues: CASRERGRLTDTQYF. DNA for the CDR3: TGTGCCAGCAGGGAGCGGGGCAGACTCACAGATACGCAGTATTTT. The chain joins TRBV6-5 to TRBJ2-3, with 7 bases lining up with TRBD2. Losses at the gene ends were 6 bases for V and 2 bases for J; bases not matched to a gene: 8. Germline V lookup: CDR1 MNHEY, CDR2 SVGAGI. The CDR3 has 15 amino acids.

This chain connects TRBV29-1 to TRBJ1-4; D perhaps matches TRBD1 (5 bases). Trimming shortened V by 0 bases and J by 7 bases, and 18 bases separated the two germline ends. In germline, CDR1 is SQVTM, CDR2 ANQGSEA. The CDR3 runs 16 residues. CDR3 loop: CSVEELRDSSTEKLFF. As DNA, the CDR3 is TGCAGCGTTGAAGAACTTCGCGACAGCAGCACTGAAAAACTGTTTTTT. Combining the CDR3 with reference TRBV29-1 and TRBJ1-4 gives the whole variable domain SAVISQKPSRDICQRGTSLTIQCQVDSQVTMMFWYRQQPGQSLTLIATANQGSEATYESGFVIDKFPISRPNLTFSTLTVSNMSPEDSSIYLCSVEELRDSSTEKLFFGSGTQLSVL.

This rearrangement joins TRBV5-1 to TRBJ2-5, with 10 bases aligning to TRBD2. Losses at the gene ends were 5 bases for V and 7 bases for J; bases not matched to a gene: 8. This CDR3 contains 14 residues. In germline, CDR1 is SGHRS, CDR2 YFSETQ. DNA of the CDR3: TGCGCCAGCAGGTCCACTAGCGGGGATGCGACCCAGTACTTC. Residues: CASRSTSGDATQYF.

The V and J genes are TRBV2 and TRBJ2-7, with D possibly TRBD1 on 5 matching bases. V lost 6 bases to trimming and J lost 0 bases, with 12 bases between them. This CDR3 has 14 amino acids. CDR1 and CDR2 (germline): SNHLY, FYNNEI. DNA for the CDR3: TGTGCCAGCAGGGCCAAGGACAACTCCTACGAGCAGTACTTC. Protein sequence: CASRAKDNSYEQYF.

The rearrangement uses TRBV30 and TRBJ1-1, with 11 bases fitting TRBD1. Germline V gene data show CDR1 as GTSNPN and CDR2 as SVGIG (reference sequence). This CDR3 has 15 residues. V dropped 0 bases and J dropped 10; count of bases not matched to a gene: 10. The chain's CDR3 is CAWSVPGTGGSRAFF. DNA for the CDR3: TGTGCCTGGAGTGTACCTGGGACAGGGGGTAGTAGAGCTTTCTTT.

This clone came up a few times. DNA for the CDR3: TGCGCCAGCAGCCACCCGGGACGGAACACCGGGGAGCTGTTTTTT. As protein: CASSHPGRNTGELFF. The chain is built from TRBV4-1 and TRBJ2-2, with D possibly being TRBD1 or TRBD2 (5 bases each). This CDR3 region has 15 residues. Germline V gives CDR1 MGHRA, CDR2 YSYEKL. V was cut by 3 bases and J by 1 base, with 9 bases left in between.

This clone was observed a few times. The chain carries TRBV6-5 and TRBJ2-7; D possibly corresponds to TRBD1 (6 bases). The germline V gene has CDR1 MNHEY and CDR2 SVGAGI. Between the trimmed V and J ends, which lost 5 bases and 2 bases, there was a span of 10 bases. The CDR3 consists of 13 residues. CDR3 in amino acids: CASSLTGTYEQYF. The CDR3 DNA sequence: TGTGCCAGCAGTCTGACAGGAACCTACGAGCAGTACTTC.

The chain is built from TRBV9 and TRBJ2-3; the D is unclear. Germline loops: CDR1 SGDLS, CDR2 YYNGEE. This CDR3 is built from 14 residues. V dropped 2 bases and J dropped 3 bases, with 10 bases sitting between them. This CDR3 reads CASSVEAGTDTQYF. The CDR3 bases are TGTGCCAGCAGCGTCGAGGCTGGTACAGATACGCAGTATTTT.

The chain combines TRBV5-1 with TRBJ2-7, with TRBD1 matching 7 bases. After removal of 4 bases from V and 3 bases from J, the junction contained 7 bases not matched to a gene. Germline-derived CDR1 and CDR2 are SGHRS and YFSETQ. This CDR3 comprises 14 residues. In DNA form, the CDR3 reads TGCGCCAGCAGCCCGACAGGGAGCATCTACGAGCAGTACTTC. It yields the protein CASSPTGSIYEQYF.

The rearrangement joins TRBV29-1 to TRBJ1-1; D is undetermined. Germline lookup yields CDR1 SQVTM and CDR2 ANQGSEA. The CDR3 runs 12 residues. V was cut by 6 bases and J by 1 base, with 9 bases left in between. CDR3: CSVRGGNTEAFF. The CDR3 DNA follows: TGCAGCGTCCGCGGAGGGAACACTGAAGCTTTCTTT.

This clone was seen ten or more times. V gene TRBV7-8 combines with J gene TRBJ2-7; 10 nucleotides align to TRBD1. V shed 7 bases and J 4 bases; nucleotides not matched to a gene: 7. This CDR3 is 14 amino acids long. Germline V lookup: CDR1 SGHVS, CDR2 FQNEAQ. CDR3 sequence reads: CASNPMGQGYEQYF. CDR3 sequence (DNA): TGTGCCAGCAATCCTATGGGACAGGGGTACGAGCAGTACTTC.

The chain employs TRBV29-1 and TRBJ1-1, with D perhaps matching TRBD1 (5 bases). V was trimmed by 4 bases and J by 11 bases, leaving 20 bases between them. This CDR3 spans 13 amino acids. Germline V gene sequence: CDR1 SQVTM, CDR2 ANQGSEA. CDR3 in amino acids: CSVGGIETRVAFF. The CDR3 DNA sequence: TGCAGCGTTGGGGGCATTGAGACAAGGGTGGCTTTCTTT.

Comments on this clone: Other nucleotide sequences in the sample specify the same CDR3. V is TRBV30 and J is TRBJ2-5; no reliable D call. Trimming removed 1 base at V and 4 bases at J, with 7 bases between. The length of the CDR3 is 12 residues. Germline V CDR1 and CDR2: GTSNPN, SVGIG (reference sequence). The CDR3 nucleotides read TGTGCCTGGAGTGGGGGTGGAGAGACCCAGTACTTC. This codes for CAWSGGGETQYF.

This sequence joins TRBV29-1 and TRBJ2-7; D is ambiguous. CDR1 is SQVTM and CDR2 is ANQGSEA in the germline V gene. The CDR3 is made up of 12 amino acids. The V end was cut by 7 bases, the J end by 3 bases, with 13 bases between. CDR3 sequence reads: CSAGLHDYEQYF. Here the CDR3 DNA reads TGCAGCGCCGGGCTCCATGACTACGAGCAGTACTTC.

A few counts support this clone. The chain carries TRBV10-3 and TRBJ2-5; tentative D call: TRBD1 (6 bases). Per germline, CDR1 ENHRY and CDR2 SYGVKD. Trimming removed 7 bases at V and 1 base at J, with 10 bases between. The CDR3 has 13 residues. The DNA of the CDR3 is TGTGCCATCACCGGACAGCGCCAAGAGACCCAGTACTTC. Its protein is CAITGQRQETQYF.

This clone was observed a handful of times. This sequence joins TRBV6-5 and TRBJ1-1; tentatively, D is TRBD1 (6 bases). The ends were cut back, 5 bases at V and 1 base at J, with 14 bases in the middle. The CDR3 length is 15 residues. Germline V gene data show CDR1 as MNHEY and CDR2 as SVGAGI. CDR3 DNA sequence: TGTGCCAGCAGTCCTACAGGGTCCAAGAACACTGAAGCTTTCTTT. This sequence encodes CASSPTGSKNTEAFF.

J is TRBJ2-7 and V is TRBV25-1; TRBD1 is a possible D gene (5 bases). The CDR3 covers 14 residues. Trimming shortened V by 5 bases and J by 3 bases, and 14 bases separated the two germline ends. CDR1 MGHDK and CDR2 SYGVNS come from the germline V gene. The CDR3: CASSNHLTDYEQYF. CDR3 sequence (DNA): TGTGCCAGCAGTAACCACCTGACAGACTACGAGCAGTACTTC.

This clone was seen a handful of times. J is TRBJ2-5 and V is TRBV5-1, with a weak D call TRBD1 (5 bases). The CDR3 is made up of 13 amino acids. Germline values: CDR1 SGHRS, CDR2 YFSETQ. V lost 4 bases and J 3 bases, leaving 10 bases between the germline ends. The CDR3 sequence: CASSIGQEETQYF. CDR3 coding DNA: TGCGCCAGCAGCATTGGACAAGAAGAGACCCAGTACTTC.

This clone turned up a few times. V is TRBV7-2 and J is TRBJ2-7; 11 bases match TRBD1. V lost 4 bases, J lost 4 bases, and 6 bases stayed unmatched. This CDR3 contains 15 residues. Germline CDR1 reads SGHTA; CDR2 reads FQGNSA. The DNA of the CDR3 is TGTGCCAGCAGCTCTAGGACAGGGGGCGGATACGAGCAGTACTTC. Amino acid sequence: CASSSRTGGGYEQYF.

This clone has more than one count but fewer than ten. The chain couples TRBV29-1 to TRBJ1-1; no reliable D call. Per the germline V gene, CDR1 is SQVTM and CDR2 is ANQGSEA. CDR3 length: 12 residues. V gave up 4 bases and J gave up 6 bases, with 12 bases separating them. Here the CDR3 reads CSVVGQSAEAFF. The CDR3, as DNA: TGCAGCGTTGTAGGCCAGAGTGCTGAAGCTTTCTTT.

The V and J genes are TRBV5-1 and TRBJ2-5; tentative D call: TRBD1 (5 bases). The CDR3 totals 13 residues. Trimming pared 4 bases from V and 1 base from J, leaving 8 bases between. The germline CDR1 and CDR2 sequences are SGHRS and YFSETQ. The CDR3 coding sequence is TGCGCCAGCAGCACCGACAGCCAAGAGACCCAGTACTTC. Its translation is CASSTDSQETQYF.

The chain employs TRBV7-2 and TRBJ1-4; D call uncertain. This CDR3 has 15 amino acids. CDR1 and CDR2 (germline): SGHTA, FQGNSA. V lost 3 bases, J lost 7 bases, and 15 bases lay in between. CDR3 DNA: TGTGCCAGCAGCTTGGGCAGGACCGCTACTGAAAAACTGTTTTTT. This sequence encodes CASSLGRTATEKLFF.

J is TRBJ2-1 and V is TRBV20-1, with no clear D. This CDR3 has 10 residues. The germline CDR1 and CDR2 sequences are DFQATT and SNEGSKA (reference sequence). V dropped 5 bases and J dropped 7 bases, with 6 bases sitting between them. CDR3 sequence (DNA): TGCAGTGCTCTAGGTAATGAGCAGTTCTTC. Protein: CSALGNEQFF.

The chain joins TRBV19 to TRBJ1-2; D possibly corresponds to TRBD1 (6 bases). This CDR3 has 13 residues. The germline CDR1 and CDR2 sequences are LNHDA and SQIVND (reference sequence). Trimming cost V 4 bases and J 4 bases, with 10 bases left between them. CDR3 sequence reads: CASSTGVSYGYTF. CDR3 nucleotide sequence: TGTGCCAGTAGTACAGGGGTTAGCTATGGCTACACCTTC.

The chain combines TRBV6-5 with TRBJ2-3; D unclear. Germline V lookup: CDR1 MNHEY, CDR2 SVGAGI. This CDR3 has 15 residues. V lost 5 bases and J 1 base, leaving 13 bases between the germline ends. The CDR3 sequence is CASSVPGVRTDTQYF. CDR3 nucleotide sequence: TGTGCCAGCAGTGTACCTGGAGTCCGCACAGATACGCAGTATTTT.

The CDR3, as DNA: TGTGCCACCAGCAGAGAAGGCCAGCTCTACGAGCAGTACTTC. Protein product: CATSREGQLYEQYF. The V gene is TRBV15, the J gene TRBJ2-7, with D unclear. Between the trimmed V and J ends, which lost 0 bases and 3 bases, there was a span of 9 bases. CDR1 is LNHNV and CDR2 is YYDKDF in the germline V gene (reference sequence). The CDR3 loop spans 14 amino acids.